Each of the 13 T cell receptor beta chains below was sequenced from the same sample in a study of T-cell memory formation after mild COVID-19. TCRdb recomputed calls from the 5' RACE reads with MiXCR, one row per CDR3 protein. There are around 250,000 distinct CDR3 sequences in the sample; 16% occur only once, and roughly 25% lies in the top ten. Input material: PBMCs or a T cell subset sorted from them (not recorded which). Source of these receptors: a man between 18 and 35 years old who had mild COVID-19 (a few samples of this study predate the infection). Cell type and time point are not known.

Here the CDR3 DNA reads TGTGCCAGCAGCGAGGGGACAGCGTTCCCTAGAGATACGCAGTATTTT. Residues: CASSEGTAFPRDTQYF. The chain employs TRBV7-9 and TRBJ2-3, with TRBD1 matching over 7 bases. The CDR3 loop spans 16 amino acids. V trimming: 5 bases; J trimming: 5 bases; junction bases outside the gene matches: 13. Germline-derived CDR1 and CDR2 are SEHNR and FQNEAQ (reference sequence).

This chain joins TRBV4-3 and TRBJ2-7, with a weak D call TRBD2 (7 bases). This CDR3 contains 16 residues. Trimming left V 4 bases short and J 2 bases short, with 18 bases between. CDR1 LGHNA and CDR2 YSLEER come from the germline V gene. The CDR3 bases are TGCGCCAGCAGCCTCGAGTGGGGGGGCCCGACCTACGAGCAGTACGTC. This translates into CASSLEWGGPTYEQYV.

The V gene is TRBV25-1, the J gene TRBJ1-4, with D perhaps TRBD1 (6 bases). This CDR3 contains 14 residues. Per the germline V gene, CDR1 is MGHDK and CDR2 is SYGVNS. V lost 4 bases and J 8 bases, leaving 14 bases between the germline ends. This CDR3 is CASSAATGYEKLFF. The CDR3 nucleotides are TGTGCCAGCAGTGCCGCAACAGGGTACGAAAAACTGTTTTTT.

The rearrangement links TRBV7-2 to TRBJ1-1, with a tentative D call TRBD1 (5 bases). Germline CDR1 is SGHTA and CDR2 is FQGNSA. The V gene lost 5 bases and the J gene lost 4 bases, with 8 bases spanning the gap. This CDR3 comprises 12 residues. CDR3 protein: CASSRQLTEAFF. CDR3 nucleotides: TGTGCCAGCAGCCGACAGCTCACTGAAGCTTTCTTT.

The genes are TRBV2 and TRBJ2-4; tentatively, D is TRBD1 or TRBD2 (5 bases each). V gave up 8 bases and J gave up 6 bases, with 11 bases separating them. Per germline, CDR1 SNHLY and CDR2 FYNNEI. This CDR3 is 12 amino acids long. The CDR3 sequence: CASGTDRNIQYF. The DNA of the CDR3 is TGTGCCAGCGGGACCGACCGAAACATTCAGTACTTC.

This clonotype was observed at least ten times. The CDR3 bases are TGTGCCAGCAGCTTCAGGGAGAATGAGCAGTTCTTC. This encodes CASSFRENEQFF. The chain carries TRBV5-4 and TRBJ2-1; D may match TRBD1 or TRBD2 (5 bases each). The V gene lost 2 bases and the J gene lost 7 bases, with 7 bases spanning the gap. CDR3 length: 12 amino acids. Germline CDR1 SGHNT, CDR2 YYREEE (reference sequence).

This clonotype was seen only a few times. The V and J genes are TRBV7-6 and TRBJ2-7; 7 positions agree with TRBD2. Losses at the gene ends were 5 bases for V and 5 bases for J; bases not matched to a gene: 3. Germline lookup yields CDR1 SGHVS and CDR2 FNYEAQ. CDR3 length: 12 amino acids. For the CDR3, the DNA is TGTGCCAGCAGCCCGGCGGGGGACGAGCAGTACTTC. Its translation: CASSPAGDEQYF.

The gene calls are TRBV29-1 and TRBJ1-1; 7 bases fit TRBD1. Unmatched junction bases numbered 18, after V lost 4 bases and J lost 4 bases. The CDR3 is 17 amino acids. CDR1 SQVTM and CDR2 ANQGSEA come from the germline V gene. The CDR3 region has the DNA TGCAGCGTTGTACCCCGACAGGGTCGCAAGTCGGGCACTGAAGCTTTCTTT. It specifies CSVVPRQGRKSGTEAFF.

The chain is built from TRBV2 and TRBJ2-2; no reliable D call. CDR1 and CDR2 from the germline V gene are SNHLY and FYNNEI. Deletions cut 5 bases from V and 6 bases from J, with 7 bases between. The CDR3 sequence is 12 residues long. The CDR3 reads CASSYVPGELFF. In DNA, the CDR3 is TGTGCCAGCAGTTACGTCCCCGGGGAGCTGTTTTTT.

The rearrangement uses TRBV5-4 and TRBJ2-3; a weak D match, TRBD2 (6 bases). The germline CDR1 and CDR2 sequences are SGHNT and YYREEE (reference sequence). Trimming stripped 2 bases from V and 3 bases from J, with 13 bases between. The CDR3 loop spans 15 amino acids. CDR3 loop: CASSFPTRSTDTQYF. The CDR3 coding sequence is TGTGCCAGCAGCTTTCCGACTAGATCAACAGATACGCAGTATTTT. Full variable domain (missing parts from reference TRBV5-4 and TRBJ2-3): ETGVTQSPTHLIKTRGQQVTLRCSSQSGHNTVSWYQQALGQGPQFIFQYYREEENGRGNFPPRFSGLQFPNYSSELNVNALELDDSALYLCASSFPTRSTDTQYFGPGTRLTVL.

This sequence joins TRBV18 and TRBJ1-5, with 10 bases fitting TRBD1. CDR3 length equals 17 residues. CDR1 is KGHSH and CDR2 is LQKENI in the germline V gene. The junction had 11 bases not matched to a gene; V was cut back by 3 bases and J by 6 bases. The CDR3 spells CASSPLPGQGTPQPQHF. CDR3 DNA: TGTGCCAGCTCACCTCTGCCGGGACAGGGGACCCCTCAGCCCCAGCATTTT.

The chain is built from TRBV4-1 and TRBJ2-3, with 13 bases lining up with TRBD2. Unmatched junction bases numbered 4, after V lost 4 bases and J lost 3 bases. The V gene's germline CDR1 is MGHRA and CDR2 YSYEKL. This CDR3 has 16 amino acids. This CDR3 is CASSRLTSGGTDTQYF. CDR3 DNA: TGCGCCAGCAGCCGCCTGACTAGCGGGGGGACAGATACGCAGTATTTT.

This clonotype came up a few times. The chain recombines TRBV7-9 with TRBJ2-5, with a tentative D call TRBD2 (6 bases). Germline loops: CDR1 SEHNR, CDR2 FQNEAQ (reference sequence). V lost 8 bases to trimming and J lost 5 bases, with 12 bases between them. The CDR3 is 12 residues long. The CDR3 nucleotides read TGTGCCAGCGGACCGGCGGGGGAGACCCAGTACTTC. Translation: CASGPAGETQYF.